These 2 T cell receptor beta chains came from one sample sequenced in a study of regulatory T cells in long-lasting Graves disease. Construction of the TCR beta libraries employed iRepertoire HTBI primers in conjunction with Arm-PCR of CDR3 regions. TCRdb itself ran the multiplex PCR reads through MiXCR, one entry per CDR3 protein. The sample has approximately 460,000 distinct CDR3 sequences, about a sixth seen once. Documented time point: newly diagnosed GD, antithyroid drugs for less than 3 months. The TCR library was made from RNA extracted from PBMCs. This sample also belongs to another study, concerning T cells in Graves' hyperthyroidism and ophthalmopathy.

Sample: peripheral blood mononuclear cells (PBMCs), taken at new diagnosis, from a patient treated with antithyroid drugs. These receptors all stem from a woman in her twenties or thirties with Graves disease.

Here the CDR3 reads CASSAGQGRTNEKLFF. The CDR3 DNA reads as TGTGCCAGCAGCGCGGGACAGGGAAGGACTAATGAAAAACTGTTTTTT. This sequence joins TRBV9 and TRBJ1-4; 9 bases fit TRBD1. The CDR3 runs 16 residues. Germline trimming cut 3 bases from V and 2 bases from J; bases unmatched to any gene: 5. Germline CDR1 reads SGDLS; CDR2 reads YYNGEE.

This clonotype was observed at least ten times. This chain connects TRBV28 to TRBJ2-5, with D unresolved. V was cut by 4 bases and J by 5 bases, with 11 bases left in between. The CDR3 length is 13 residues. CDR1 is MDHEN, CDR2 SYDVKM, per germline. The CDR3, as DNA: TGTGCCAGCAGTTCCCATACTCGGGAGACCCAGTACTTC. It translates to CASSSHTRETQYF.